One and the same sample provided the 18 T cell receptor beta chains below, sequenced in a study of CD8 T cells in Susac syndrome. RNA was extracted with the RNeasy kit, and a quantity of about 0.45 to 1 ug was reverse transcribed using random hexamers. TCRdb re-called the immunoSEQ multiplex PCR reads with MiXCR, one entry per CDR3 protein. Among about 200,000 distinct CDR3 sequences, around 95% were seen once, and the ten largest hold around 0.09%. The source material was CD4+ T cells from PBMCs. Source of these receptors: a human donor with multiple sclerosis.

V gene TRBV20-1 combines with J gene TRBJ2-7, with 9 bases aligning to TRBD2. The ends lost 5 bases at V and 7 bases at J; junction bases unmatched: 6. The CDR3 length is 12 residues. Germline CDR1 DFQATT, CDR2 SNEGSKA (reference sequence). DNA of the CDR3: TGCAGTGCTCCCCGACTAGCGGAGGAGCAGTACTTC. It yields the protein CSAPRLAEEQYF.

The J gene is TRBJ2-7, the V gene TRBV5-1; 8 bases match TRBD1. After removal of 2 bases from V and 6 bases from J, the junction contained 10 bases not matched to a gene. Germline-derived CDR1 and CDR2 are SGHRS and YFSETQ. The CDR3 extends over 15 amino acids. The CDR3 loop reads CASSFQGAQVGEQYF. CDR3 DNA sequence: TGCGCCAGCAGCTTCCAGGGGGCGCAGGTGGGCGAGCAGTACTTC.

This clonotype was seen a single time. CDR3 DNA sequence: TGTGCCAGCAATAGGCCTCAAAAGGCTGGGGCCAACGTCCTGACTTTC. It encodes CASNRPQKAGANVLTF. The chain carries TRBV2 and TRBJ2-6, with D unresolved. This CDR3 spans 16 amino acids. Deletions cut 7 bases from V and 2 bases from J, with 15 bases between. Germline V lookup: CDR1 SNHLY, CDR2 FYNNEI.

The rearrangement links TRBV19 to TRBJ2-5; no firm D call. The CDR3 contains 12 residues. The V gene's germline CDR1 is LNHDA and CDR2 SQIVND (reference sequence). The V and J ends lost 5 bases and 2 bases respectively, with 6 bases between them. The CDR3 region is CASSERQETQYF. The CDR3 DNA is TGTGCCAGTAGTGAAAGGCAAGAGACCCAGTACTTC. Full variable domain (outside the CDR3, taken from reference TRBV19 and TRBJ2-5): DGGITQSPKYLFRKEGQNVTLSCEQNLNHDAMYWYRQDPGQGLRLIYYSQIVNDFQKGDIAEGYSVSREKKESFPLTVTSAQKNPTAFYLCASSERQETQYFGPGTRLLVL.

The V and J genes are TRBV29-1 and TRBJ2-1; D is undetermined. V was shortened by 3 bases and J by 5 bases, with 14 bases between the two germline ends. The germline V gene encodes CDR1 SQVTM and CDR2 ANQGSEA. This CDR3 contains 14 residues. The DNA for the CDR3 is TGCAGCGTTGACTCCCAGTCGGGCCACAATGAGCAGTTCTTC. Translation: CSVDSQSGHNEQFF.

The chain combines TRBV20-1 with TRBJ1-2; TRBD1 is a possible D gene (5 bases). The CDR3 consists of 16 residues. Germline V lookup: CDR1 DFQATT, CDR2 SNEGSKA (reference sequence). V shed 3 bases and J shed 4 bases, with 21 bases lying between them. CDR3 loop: CSASIFGLGGGYGYTF. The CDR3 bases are TGCAGTGCTAGTATTTTCGGGCTCGGGGGGGGCTATGGCTACACCTTC.

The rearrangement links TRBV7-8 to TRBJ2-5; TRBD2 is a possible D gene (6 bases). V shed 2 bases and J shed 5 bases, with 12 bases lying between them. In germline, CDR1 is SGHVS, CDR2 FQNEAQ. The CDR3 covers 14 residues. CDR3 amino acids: CASSLLAHPETQYF. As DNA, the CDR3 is TGTGCCAGCAGCTTACTAGCGCACCCGGAGACCCAGTACTTC.

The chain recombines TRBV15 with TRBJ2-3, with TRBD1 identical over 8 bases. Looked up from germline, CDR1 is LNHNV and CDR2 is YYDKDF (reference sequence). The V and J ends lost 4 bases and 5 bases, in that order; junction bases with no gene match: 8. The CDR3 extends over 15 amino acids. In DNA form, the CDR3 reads TGTGCCACCAGCACCAGGACAGGGCCAAAAGATACGCAGTATTTT. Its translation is CATSTRTGPKDTQYF.

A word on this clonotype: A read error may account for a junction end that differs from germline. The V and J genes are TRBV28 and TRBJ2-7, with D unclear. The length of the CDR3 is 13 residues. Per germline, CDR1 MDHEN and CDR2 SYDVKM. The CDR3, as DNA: TGTGCCAGCAGTTTAGCAGGCTTCTACGCGCAGTACTTC. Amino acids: CASSLAGFYAQYF.

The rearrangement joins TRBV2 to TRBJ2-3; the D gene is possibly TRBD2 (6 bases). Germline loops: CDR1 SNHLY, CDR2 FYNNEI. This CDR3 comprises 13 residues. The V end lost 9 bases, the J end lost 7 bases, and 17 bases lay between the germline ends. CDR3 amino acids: CASLRDLGNTQYF. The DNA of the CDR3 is TGTGCCAGTCTACGGGACTTGGGGAATACGCAGTATTTT.

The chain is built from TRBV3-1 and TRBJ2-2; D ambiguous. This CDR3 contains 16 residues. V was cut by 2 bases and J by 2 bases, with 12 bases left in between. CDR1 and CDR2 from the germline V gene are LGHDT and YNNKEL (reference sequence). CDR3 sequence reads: CASSQFQQFNTGELFF. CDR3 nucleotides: TGTGCCAGCAGCCAATTCCAGCAGTTTAACACCGGGGAGCTGTTTTTT.

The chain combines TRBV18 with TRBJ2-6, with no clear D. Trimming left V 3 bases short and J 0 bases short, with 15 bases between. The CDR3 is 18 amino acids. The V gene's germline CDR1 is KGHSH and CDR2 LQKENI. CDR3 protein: CASSPRALGRSGANVLTF. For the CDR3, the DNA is TGTGCCAGCTCACCCCGGGCCTTGGGCCGCTCTGGGGCCAACGTCCTGACTTTC. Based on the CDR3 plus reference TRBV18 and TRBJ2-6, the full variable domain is NAGVMQNPRHLVRRRGQEARLRCSPMKGHSHVYWYRQLPEEGLKFMVYLQKENIIDESGMPKERFSAEFPKEGPSILRIQQVVRGDSAAYFCASSPRALGRSGANVLTFGAGSRLTVL.

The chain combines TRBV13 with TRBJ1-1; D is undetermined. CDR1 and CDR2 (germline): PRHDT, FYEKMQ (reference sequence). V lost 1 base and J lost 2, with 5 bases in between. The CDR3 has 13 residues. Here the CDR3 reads CASSLDHNTEAFF. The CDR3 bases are TGTGCCAGCAGCTTAGACCATAACACTGAAGCTTTCTTT.

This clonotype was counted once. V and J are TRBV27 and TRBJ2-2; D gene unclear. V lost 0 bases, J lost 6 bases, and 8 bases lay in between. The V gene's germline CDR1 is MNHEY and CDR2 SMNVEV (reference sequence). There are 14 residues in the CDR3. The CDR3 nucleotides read TGTGCCAGCAGTTTATCGGTCCAGGCCGGGGAGCTGTTTTTT. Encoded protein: CASSLSVQAGELFF.

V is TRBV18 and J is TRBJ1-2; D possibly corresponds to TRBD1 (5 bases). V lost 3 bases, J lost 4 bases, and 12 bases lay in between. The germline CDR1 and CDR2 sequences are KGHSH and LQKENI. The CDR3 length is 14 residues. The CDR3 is CASSPSGDAYGYTF. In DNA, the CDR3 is TGTGCCAGCTCACCCTCCGGGGACGCCTATGGCTACACCTTC.

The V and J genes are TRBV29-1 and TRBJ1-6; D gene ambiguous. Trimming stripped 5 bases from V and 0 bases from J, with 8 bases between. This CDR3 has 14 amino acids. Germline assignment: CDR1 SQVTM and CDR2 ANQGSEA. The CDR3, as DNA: TGCAGCGTTCGGTACGACTCCTATAATTCACCCCTCCACTTT. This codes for CSVRYDSYNSPLHF.

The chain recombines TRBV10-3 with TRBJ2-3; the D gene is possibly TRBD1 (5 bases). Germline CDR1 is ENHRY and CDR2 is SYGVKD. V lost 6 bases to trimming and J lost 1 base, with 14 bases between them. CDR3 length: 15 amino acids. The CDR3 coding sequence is TGTGCCATCAGGAGACAGCTAACGGGCACAGATACGCAGTATTTT. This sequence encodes CAIRRQLTGTDTQYF.

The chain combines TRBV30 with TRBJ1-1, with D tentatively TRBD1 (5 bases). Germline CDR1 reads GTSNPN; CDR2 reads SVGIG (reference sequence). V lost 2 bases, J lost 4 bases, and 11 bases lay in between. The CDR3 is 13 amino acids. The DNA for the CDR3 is TGTGCCTGGAGTTCTGGGACTGTCACTGAAGCTTTCTTT. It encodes CAWSSGTVTEAFF.